The 24 T cell receptor beta chains in this list originate from one sample, sequenced in a study of blood T cells in healthy people across ages. A sample-barcoded 5' primer and a J-beta primer mix were used in a second PCR of about 6 to 11 cycles. From the 5' RACE reads, TCRdb called clonotypes with MiXCR, one entry per CDR3 protein. The repertoire holds around 1,000,000 distinct CDR3 sequences, under 30% seen once, with about 0.72% in the top ten. These data were also filed under a second study, of T cells of mothers and their children.

The sequenced sample consisted of blood. The receptor set was obtained from a girl aged 2 to 9 in good health.

In this sample, this clonotype turned up a few times. The chain joins TRBV2 to TRBJ2-7; D might be TRBD2 (5 bases). Trimming stripped 8 bases from V and 6 bases from J, with 17 bases between. The CDR3 contains 13 residues. Germline CDR1 reads SNHLY; CDR2 reads FYNNEI. In DNA, the CDR3 is TGTGCCAGCGGACCGATCCGGGGATCCGAGCAGTACTTC. Its protein product is CASGPIRGSEQYF. The full variable domain, completed using reference TRBV2 and TRBJ2-7, is EPEVTQTPSHQVTQMGQEVILRCVPISNHLYFYWYRQILGQKVEFLVSFYNNEISEKSEIFDDQFSVERPDGSNFTLKIRSTKLEDSAMYFCASGPIRGSEQYFGPGTRLTVT.

This CDR3 reads CASSLRLDETQYF. The DNA of the CDR3 is TGTGCCAGCAGCTTACGCCTCGATGAGACCCAGTACTTC. The chain joins TRBV7-9 to TRBJ2-5, with unresolved D. Germline CDR1 SEHNR, CDR2 FQNEAQ (reference sequence). V gave up 2 bases and J gave up 5 bases, with 9 bases separating them. This CDR3 region has 13 residues.

This clonotype was observed a few times. The chain combines TRBV14 with TRBJ2-7, with D tentatively TRBD1 or TRBD2 (5 bases each). V gave up 5 bases and J gave up 3 bases, with 11 bases separating them. Germline V gene sequence: CDR1 SGHDN, CDR2 FVKESK. The CDR3 runs 13 residues. The CDR3 DNA follows: TGTGCCAGCAGCTCCCGGGACGGCTACGAGCAGTACTTC. It encodes CASSSRDGYEQYF.

The chain has TRBV20-1 and TRBJ2-1; no reliable D call. Germline assignment: CDR1 DFQATT and CDR2 SNEGSKA (reference sequence). This CDR3 has 15 residues. V gave up 6 bases and J gave up 0 bases, with 15 bases separating them. CDR3 amino acids: CSALPFASSYNEQFF. The CDR3 bases are TGCAGTGCCCTCCCCTTCGCAAGCTCCTACAATGAGCAGTTCTTC.

J is TRBJ2-3 and V is TRBV4-3; D is ambiguous. The CDR3 is made up of 15 amino acids. V dropped 0 bases and J dropped 1 base, with 8 bases sitting between them. The germline V gene encodes CDR1 LGHNA and CDR2 YSLEER. The CDR3 region is CASSQDGRGTDTQYF. The DNA of the CDR3 is TGCGCCAGCAGCCAAGACGGCCGTGGCACAGATACGCAGTATTTT.

The chain has TRBV6-2 or TRBV6-3 and TRBJ2-4; D might be TRBD1 (5 bases). The CDR3 is made up of 16 amino acids. Germline CDR1 and CDR2: MNHEY and SVGEGT. Trimming pared 5 bases from V and 0 bases from J, leaving 14 bases between. In DNA form, the CDR3 reads TGTGCCAGCAGTCACGACAGAGTCCTAGCCAAAAACATTCAGTACTTC. Its translation is CASSHDRVLAKNIQYF.

In DNA form, the CDR3 reads TGCAGTGCTAGAGATCAATTAGCGGACTACTACGAGCAGTACTTC. Protein sequence: CSARDQLADYYEQYF. The chain is built from TRBV20-1 and TRBJ2-5; weak D call: TRBD2 (6 bases). The J call may not be correct, given that the DNA end is closer to TRBJ2-7. CDR1 and CDR2 from the germline V gene are DFQATT and SNEGSKA (reference sequence). The CDR3 contains 15 residues.

The chain recombines TRBV20-1 with TRBJ2-2; the match to TRBD1 covers 9 bases. The germline V gene encodes CDR1 DFQATT and CDR2 SNEGSKA (reference sequence). V trimming: 7 bases; J trimming: 3 bases; junction bases outside the gene matches: 12. This CDR3 has 16 amino acids. The CDR3 DNA follows: TGCAGTGTTCGGCCTCCGGGACAGGGTTACACCGGGGAGCTGTTTTTT. Its protein product is CSVRPPGQGYTGELFF.

The V call is TRBV25-1, the J call TRBJ1-2; D unresolved. This CDR3 is 11 amino acids long. Germline CDR1 and CDR2: MGHDK and SYGVNS. Trimming took 8 bases from V and 7 from J, leaving 11 bases between them. In nucleotides, the CDR3 is TGTGCCAGCCTGGCCGTGGGTGGCTACACCTTC. It encodes CASLAVGGYTF.

CDR3 region: CASSEGGRLKETQYF. CDR3 bases: TGTGCCAGCAGTGAAGGGGGACGTCTGAAAGAGACCCAGTACTTC. This chain connects TRBV25-1 to TRBJ2-5; D tentatively reads TRBD1 or TRBD2 (5 bases each). Trimming cost V 2 bases and J 3 bases, with 13 bases left between them. CDR1 is MGHDK and CDR2 is SYGVNS in the germline V gene. The CDR3 consists of 15 residues. Combining the CDR3 with reference TRBV25-1 and TRBJ2-5 gives the whole variable domain EADIYQTPRYLVIGTGKKITLECSQTMGHDKMYWYQQDPGMELHLIHYSYGVNSTEKGDLSSESTVSRIRTEHFPLTLESARPSHTSQYLCASSEGGRLKETQYFGPGTRLLVL.

The rearrangement joins TRBV6-1 to TRBJ1-1; possible D gene TRBD1, 6 bases. Germline assignment: CDR1 MNHNS and CDR2 SASEGT. The CDR3 contains 16 residues. Trimming took 5 bases from V and 1 from J, leaving 17 bases between them. As DNA, the CDR3 is TGTGCCAGCAGTCCACAGGGAATGGGATCGAACACTGAAGCTTTCTTT. Translation gives CASSPQGMGSNTEAFF.

The chain employs TRBV7-2 and TRBJ1-3, with no clear D. The CDR3 is made up of 15 amino acids. Per the germline V gene, CDR1 is SGHTA and CDR2 is FQGNSA. V was shortened by 1 base and J by 0 bases, with 7 bases between the two germline ends. CDR3 nucleotide sequence: TGTGCCAGCAGCTTAGTGCCAAACTCTGGAAACACCATATATTTT. Its translation is CASSLVPNSGNTIYF.

CDR3 region: CSARDRAGGDYNEQFF. In nucleotides, the CDR3 is TGCAGTGCTAGAGACAGAGCGGGAGGCGACTACAATGAGCAGTTCTTC. The chain employs TRBV20-1 and TRBJ2-1, with 9 bases identical to TRBD2. The CDR3 loop spans 16 amino acids. J was trimmed by 3 bases and V by 0 bases; bases with no gene match: 6. CDR1 and CDR2 (germline): DFQATT, SNEGSKA (reference sequence).

The rearrangement uses TRBV20-1 and TRBJ1-1; TRBD1 aligns across 7 bases. The germline V gene encodes CDR1 DFQATT and CDR2 SNEGSKA (reference sequence). This CDR3 region has 13 residues. V was clipped by 8 bases and J by 11 bases; unmatched bases: 17. The CDR3 nucleotides read TGCAGTCTTGGGGGACAGATGGGGGTGGAGGCTTTCTTT. Protein sequence: CSLGGQMGVEAFF.

The chain has TRBV6-1 and TRBJ1-1, with 9 bases lining up with TRBD1. After removal of 8 bases from V and 2 bases from J, the junction contained 15 bases not matched to a gene. CDR1 MNHNS and CDR2 SASEGT come from the germline V gene. The CDR3 consists of 17 residues. The CDR3 DNA reads as TGTGCCAGCCAGGGGGGGACAGGGACCTTGCCCAACACTGAAGCTTTCTTT. It codes for CASQGGTGTLPNTEAFF.

The V gene is TRBV4-3, the J gene TRBJ2-7; D possibly matches TRBD1 or TRBD2 (5 bases each). The germline gives CDR1 LGHNA, CDR2 YSLEER. CDR3 length: 16 residues. The ends were cut back, 4 bases at V and 6 bases at J, with 22 bases in the middle. DNA of the CDR3: TGCGCCAGCAGCCCGGGGACCGCTCACCGGACTCTCGAGCAGTACTTC. Its protein product is CASSPGTAHRTLEQYF.

The chain uses TRBV7-3 and TRBJ2-3; 8 bases are shared with TRBD2. The V and J ends lost 5 bases and 6 bases, in that order; junction bases with no gene match: 10. The V gene's germline CDR1 is SGHTA and CDR2 FQGTGA. CDR3 length equals 15 residues. As DNA, the CDR3 is TGTGCCAGCAGCGTTCTAGCGGGCCCCTCGGATACGCAGTATTTT. Its translation: CASSVLAGPSDTQYF.

This clonotype was picked up a small number of times. The V call is TRBV12-3 or TRBV12-4, the J call TRBJ1-4, with 11 positions matching TRBD1. V was clipped by 3 bases and J by 4 bases; unmatched bases: 7. The CDR3 covers 17 residues. The CDR3 sequence: CASSFSGQGGRNEKLFF. In DNA form, the CDR3 reads TGTGCCAGCAGTTTTTCGGGACAGGGGGGCCGTAATGAAAAACTGTTTTTT.

Only a few counts were recorded for this clonotype. At one end the junction does not follow the germline gene, possibly because of a read error. The chain links TRBV10-3 to TRBJ2-2; 14 positions agree with TRBD2. From germline, CDR1 is ENHRY and CDR2 SYGVKD. The CDR3 contains 17 residues. CDR3 protein: CAISPPGLAGATGEPFF. In DNA, the CDR3 is TGTGCCATCAGCCCACCGGGACTAGCGGGAGCAACCGGGGAGCCGTTTTTT.

This clonotype was recorded a few times. The J gene is TRBJ2-7, the V gene TRBV19; no definite D call. CDR3 length equals 13 residues. Germline CDR1 is LNHDA and CDR2 is SQIVND (reference sequence). V gave up 3 bases and J gave up 3 bases, with 9 bases separating them. In nucleotides, the CDR3 is TGTGCCAGTAGTATGGCCCAGCACTACGAGCAGTACTTC. Amino acids: CASSMAQHYEQYF.

This clonotype was seen more than once but under ten times. V usage is TRBV5-1 and J usage is TRBJ2-5; 9 nucleotides agree with TRBD2. This CDR3 contains 14 residues. After removal of 6 bases from V and 3 bases from J, the junction contained 6 bases not matched to a gene. Germline V gene data show CDR1 as SGHRS and CDR2 as YFSETQ. CDR3 region: CASTAGTSKETQYF. DNA for the CDR3: TGCGCCAGCACCGCCGGGACTAGCAAAGAGACCCAGTACTTC.

The CDR3 sequence is CASSWDRGFGEAFF. The DNA for the CDR3 is TGTGCCAGCAGCTGGGACAGGGGATTTGGTGAAGCTTTCTTT. The V gene is TRBV9, the J gene TRBJ1-1, with TRBD1 identical over 10 bases. This CDR3 is 14 amino acids long. V lost 4 bases, J lost 7 bases, and 7 bases stayed unmatched. Germline V CDR1 and CDR2: SGDLS, YYNGEE.

This chain links TRBV4-3 with TRBJ2-2, with 11 bases aligning to TRBD2. CDR3 length: 16 residues. V shed 2 bases and J 4 bases; nucleotides not matched to a gene: 3. The germline gives CDR1 LGHNA, CDR2 YSLEER. Written as DNA, the CDR3 is TGCGCCAGCAGCCAAACTAGCGGGGGTCTCACCGGGGAGCTGTTTTTT. As protein: CASSQTSGGLTGELFF.

This clonotype came up a few times. V usage is TRBV4-3 and J usage is TRBJ2-7, with D perhaps TRBD1 (6 bases). The J call is uncertain, as TRBJ2-1 better fits the DNA end. The CDR3 has 15 amino acids. Looked up from germline, CDR1 is LGHNA and CDR2 is YSLEER. The CDR3 reads CASSQEPGAWSEQFF. The CDR3 DNA reads as TGCGCCAGCAGCCAAGAGCCAGGGGCTTGGAGTGAGCAGTTCTTC.